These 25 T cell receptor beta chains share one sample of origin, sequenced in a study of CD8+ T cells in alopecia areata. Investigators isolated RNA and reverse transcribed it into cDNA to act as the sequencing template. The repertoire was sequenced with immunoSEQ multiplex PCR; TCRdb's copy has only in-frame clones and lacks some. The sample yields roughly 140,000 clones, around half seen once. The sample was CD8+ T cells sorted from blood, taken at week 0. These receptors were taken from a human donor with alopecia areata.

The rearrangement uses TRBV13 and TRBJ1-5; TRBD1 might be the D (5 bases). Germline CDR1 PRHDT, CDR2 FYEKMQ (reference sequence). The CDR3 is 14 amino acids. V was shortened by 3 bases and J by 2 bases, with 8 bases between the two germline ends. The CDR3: CASSLGGGNQPQHF. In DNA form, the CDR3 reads TGTGCCAGCAGCTTGGGGGGAGGCAATCAGCCCCAGCATTTT.

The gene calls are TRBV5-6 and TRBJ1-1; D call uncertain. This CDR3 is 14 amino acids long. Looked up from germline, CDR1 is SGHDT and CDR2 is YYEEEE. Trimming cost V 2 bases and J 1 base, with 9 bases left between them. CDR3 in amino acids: CASSFGHKNTEAFF. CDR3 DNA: TGTGCCAGCAGCTTTGGGCATAAGAACACTGAAGCTTTCTTT. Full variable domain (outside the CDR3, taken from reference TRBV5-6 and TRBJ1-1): DAGVTQSPTHLIKTRGQQVTLRCSPKSGHDTVSWYQQALGQGPQFIFQYYEEEERQRGNFPDRFSGHQFPNYSSELNVNALLLGDSALYLCASSFGHKNTEAFFGQGTRLTVV.

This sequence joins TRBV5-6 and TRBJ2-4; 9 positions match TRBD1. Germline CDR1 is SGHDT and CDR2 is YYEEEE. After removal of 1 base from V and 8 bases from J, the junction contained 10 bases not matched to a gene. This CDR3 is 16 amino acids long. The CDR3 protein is CASSLMGLTGGYIQYF. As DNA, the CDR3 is TGTGCCAGCAGCTTGATGGGGCTGACAGGGGGATACATTCAGTACTTC.

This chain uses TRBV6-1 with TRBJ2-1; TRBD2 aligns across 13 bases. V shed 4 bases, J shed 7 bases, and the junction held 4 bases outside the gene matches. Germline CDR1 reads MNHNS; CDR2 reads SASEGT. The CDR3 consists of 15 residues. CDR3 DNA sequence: TGTGCCAGCAGTGGTGGGACTAGCGGGGTTAATGAGCAGTTCTTC. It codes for CASSGGTSGVNEQFF.

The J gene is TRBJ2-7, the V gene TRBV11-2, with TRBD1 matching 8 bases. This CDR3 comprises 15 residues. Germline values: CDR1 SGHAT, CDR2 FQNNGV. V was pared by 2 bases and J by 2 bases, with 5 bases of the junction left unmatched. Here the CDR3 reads CASSLRQGNTYEQYF. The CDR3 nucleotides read TGTGCCAGCAGCTTAAGACAGGGGAACACCTACGAGCAGTACTTC.

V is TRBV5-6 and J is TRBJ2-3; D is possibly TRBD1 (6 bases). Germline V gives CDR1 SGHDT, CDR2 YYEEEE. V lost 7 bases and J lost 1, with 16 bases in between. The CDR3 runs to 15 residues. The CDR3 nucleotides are TGTGCCAGCGTCCTGACAAAGGGGGGCACAGATACGCAGTATTTT. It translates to CASVLTKGGTDTQYF.

The chain's CDR3 is CSVESEYEQYF. CDR3 coding DNA: TGCAGCGTTGAAAGCGAGTACGAGCAGTACTTC. The V gene is TRBV29-1, the J gene TRBJ2-7, with D unclear. The CDR3 extends over 11 amino acids. The germline V gene encodes CDR1 SQVTM and CDR2 ANQGSEA. Trimming took off 2 bases at V and 4 bases at J, with 6 bases between the two ends.

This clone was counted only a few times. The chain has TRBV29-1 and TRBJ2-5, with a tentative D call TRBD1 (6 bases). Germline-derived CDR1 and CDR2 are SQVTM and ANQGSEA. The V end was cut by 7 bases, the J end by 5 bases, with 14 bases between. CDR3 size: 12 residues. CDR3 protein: CSGQGQRETQYF. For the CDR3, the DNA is TGCAGCGGGCAGGGGCAACGGGAGACCCAGTACTTC.

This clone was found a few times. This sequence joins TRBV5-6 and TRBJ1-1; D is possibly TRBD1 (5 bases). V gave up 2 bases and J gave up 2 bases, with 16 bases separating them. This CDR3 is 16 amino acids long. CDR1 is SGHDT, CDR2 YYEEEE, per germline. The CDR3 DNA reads TGTGCCAGCAGCTTCGTGGGGGAGGGTAGAAACACTGAAGCTTTCTTT. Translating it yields CASSFVGEGRNTEAFF.

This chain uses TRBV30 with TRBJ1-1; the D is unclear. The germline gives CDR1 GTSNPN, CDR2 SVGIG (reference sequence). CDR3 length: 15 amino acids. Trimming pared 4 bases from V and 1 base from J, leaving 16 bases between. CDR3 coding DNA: TGTGCCTGGACCGCCGACTTCAACCCGAACACTGAAGCTTTCTTT. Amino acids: CAWTADFNPNTEAFF.

The CDR3 coding sequence is TGTGCCATCAGGGTGGACAGGGACTACGAGCAGTACTTC. Its protein product is CAIRVDRDYEQYF. The V and J genes are TRBV10-3 and TRBJ2-7; 8 bases line up with TRBD1. The junction had 4 bases not matched to a gene; V was cut back by 6 bases and J by 3 bases. Germline assignment: CDR1 ENHRY and CDR2 SYGVKD. The CDR3 contains 13 residues.

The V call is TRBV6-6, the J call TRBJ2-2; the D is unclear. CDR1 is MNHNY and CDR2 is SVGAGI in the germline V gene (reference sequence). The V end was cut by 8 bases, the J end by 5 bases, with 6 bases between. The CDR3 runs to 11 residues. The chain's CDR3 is CASLSTGELFF. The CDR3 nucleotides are TGTGCCAGCCTTAGTACCGGGGAGCTGTTTTTT.

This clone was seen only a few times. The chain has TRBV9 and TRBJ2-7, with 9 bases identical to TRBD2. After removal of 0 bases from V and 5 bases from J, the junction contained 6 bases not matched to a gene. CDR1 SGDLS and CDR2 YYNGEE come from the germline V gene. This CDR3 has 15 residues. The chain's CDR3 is CASSVGGLASDEQYF. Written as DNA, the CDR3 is TGTGCCAGCAGCGTAGGCGGACTAGCGTCCGACGAGCAGTACTTC. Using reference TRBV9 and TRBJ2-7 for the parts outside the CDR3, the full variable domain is DSGVTQTPKHLITATGQRVTLRCSPRSGDLSVYWYQQSLDQGLQFLIQYYNGEERAKGNILERFSAQQFPDLHSELNLSSLELGDSALYFCASSVGGLASDEQYFGPGTRLTVT.

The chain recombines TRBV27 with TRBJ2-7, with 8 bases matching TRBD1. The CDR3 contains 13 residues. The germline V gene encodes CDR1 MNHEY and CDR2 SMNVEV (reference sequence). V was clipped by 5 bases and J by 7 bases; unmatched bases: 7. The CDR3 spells CASSARGLGEQYF. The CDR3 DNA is TGTGCCAGCAGTGCCAGGGGGCTAGGGGAGCAGTACTTC.

In DNA form, the CDR3 reads TGCAGCGTTGAAAAGGGTGACCCTGAAGCTTTCTTT. This sequence encodes CSVEKGDPEAFF. The chain employs TRBV29-1 and TRBJ1-1, with D unresolved. The V end lost 2 bases, the J end lost 6 bases, and 10 bases lay between the germline ends. The V gene's germline CDR1 is SQVTM and CDR2 ANQGSEA. The CDR3 sequence is 12 residues long.

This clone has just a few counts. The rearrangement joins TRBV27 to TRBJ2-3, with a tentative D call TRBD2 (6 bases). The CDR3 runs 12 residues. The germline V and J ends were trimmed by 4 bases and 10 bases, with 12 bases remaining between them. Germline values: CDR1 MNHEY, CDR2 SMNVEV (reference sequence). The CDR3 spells CASSYMGGAQYF. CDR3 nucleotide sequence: TGTGCCAGCAGTTATATGGGGGGTGCGCAGTATTTT.

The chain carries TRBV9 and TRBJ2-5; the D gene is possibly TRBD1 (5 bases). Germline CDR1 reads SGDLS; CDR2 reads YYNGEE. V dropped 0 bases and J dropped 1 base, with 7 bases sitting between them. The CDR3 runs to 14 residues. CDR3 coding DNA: TGTGCCAGCAGCGTAGGGGGCAGCCAAGAGACCCAGTACTTC. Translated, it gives CASSVGGSQETQYF.

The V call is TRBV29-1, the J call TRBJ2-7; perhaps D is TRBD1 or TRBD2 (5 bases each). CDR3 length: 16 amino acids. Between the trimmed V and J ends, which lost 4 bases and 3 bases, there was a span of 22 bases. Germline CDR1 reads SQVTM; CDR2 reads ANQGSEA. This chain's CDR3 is CSVASQGAAGIYEQYF. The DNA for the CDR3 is TGCAGCGTTGCGTCGCAGGGAGCGGCCGGGATCTACGAGCAGTACTTC.

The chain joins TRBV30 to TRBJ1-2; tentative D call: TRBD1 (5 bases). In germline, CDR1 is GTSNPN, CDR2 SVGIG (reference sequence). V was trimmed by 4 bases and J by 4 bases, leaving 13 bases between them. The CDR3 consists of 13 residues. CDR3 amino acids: CAWNLGALYGYTF. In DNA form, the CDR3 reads TGTGCCTGGAATTTAGGGGCCCTCTATGGCTACACCTTC.

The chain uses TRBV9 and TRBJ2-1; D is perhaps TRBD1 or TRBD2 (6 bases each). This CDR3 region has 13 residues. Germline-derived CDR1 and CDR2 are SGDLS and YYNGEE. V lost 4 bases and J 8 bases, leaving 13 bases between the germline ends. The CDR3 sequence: CASSPPGGYEQFF. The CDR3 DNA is TGTGCCAGCAGCCCGCCCGGGGGCTATGAGCAGTTCTTC.

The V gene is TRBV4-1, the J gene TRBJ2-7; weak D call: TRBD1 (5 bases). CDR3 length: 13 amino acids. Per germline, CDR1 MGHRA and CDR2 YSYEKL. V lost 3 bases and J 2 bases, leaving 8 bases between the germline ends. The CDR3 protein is CASSQGRAYEQYF. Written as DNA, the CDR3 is TGCGCCAGCAGCCAGGGGCGAGCCTACGAGCAGTACTTC.

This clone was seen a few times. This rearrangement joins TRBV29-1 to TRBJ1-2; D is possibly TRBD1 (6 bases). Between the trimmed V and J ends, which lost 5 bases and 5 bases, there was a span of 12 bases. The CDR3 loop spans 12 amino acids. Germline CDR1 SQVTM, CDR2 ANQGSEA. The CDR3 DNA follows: TGCAGCGTTCGTAACAGGGATTATGGCTACACCTTC. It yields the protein CSVRNRDYGYTF.

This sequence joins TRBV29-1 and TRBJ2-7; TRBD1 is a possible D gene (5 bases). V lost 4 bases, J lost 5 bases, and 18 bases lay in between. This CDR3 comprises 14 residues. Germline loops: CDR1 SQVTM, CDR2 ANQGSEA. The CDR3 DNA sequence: TGCAGCGTTGTTGCTCGGTCAGGGAACGACGAGCAGTACTTC. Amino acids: CSVVARSGNDEQYF.

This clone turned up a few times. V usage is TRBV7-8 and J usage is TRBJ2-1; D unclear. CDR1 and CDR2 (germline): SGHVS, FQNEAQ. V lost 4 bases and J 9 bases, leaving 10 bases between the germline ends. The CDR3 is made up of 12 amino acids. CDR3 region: CASSSILFEQFF. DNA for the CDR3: TGTGCCAGCAGCTCAATTTTGTTTGAGCAGTTCTTC. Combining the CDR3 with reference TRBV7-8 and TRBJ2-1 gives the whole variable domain GAGVSQSPRYKVAKRGQDVALRCDPISGHVSLFWYQQALGQGPEFLTYFQNEAQLDKSGLPSDRFFAERPEGSVSTLKIQRTQQEDSAVYLCASSSILFEQFFGPGTRLTVL.

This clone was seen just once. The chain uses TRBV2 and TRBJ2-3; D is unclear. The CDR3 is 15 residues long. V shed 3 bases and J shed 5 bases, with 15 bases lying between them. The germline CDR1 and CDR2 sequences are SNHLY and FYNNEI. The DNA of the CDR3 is TGTGCCAGCAGTGAGTTTAATAGAGCCGGAGATACGCAGTATTTT. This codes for CASSEFNRAGDTQYF.